The 25 T cell receptor beta chains presented below share a single source sample, sequenced in a study of shared clonotypes between healthy human individuals. Assay: immunoSEQ multiplex PCR; the TCRdb copy retains only in-frame clones and omits some. The data hold millions of clones, with roughly 91% observed a single time. CD8 cells classed as naive were CD45RO-negative and positively selected for CCR7, excluding terminally differentiated effector memory CD45RA+ cells. Sequenced material: naive CD8+ T cells from PBMCs. The receptors derive from a man younger than 30 in good health. Some clones in this sample may be carry-over from other donors' samples.

The gene calls are TRBV27 and TRBJ2-2, with D unclear. Germline values: CDR1 MNHEY, CDR2 SMNVEV (reference sequence). The CDR3 has 13 residues. The V and J ends lost 6 bases and 5 bases respectively, with 10 bases between them. CDR3 region: CASSPSRTGELFF. The CDR3 DNA reads TGTGCCAGCAGCCCCTCGCGGACCGGGGAGCTGTTTTTT.

This chain links TRBV27 with TRBJ2-7; 9 bases map to TRBD1. From germline, CDR1 is MNHEY and CDR2 SMNVEV (reference sequence). Trimming at V came to 1 base and at J to 2 bases, leaving 6 bases not matched to a gene. The CDR3 is 16 amino acids. CDR3 coding DNA: TGTGCCAGCAGTTTATGGTCCGGACAGGGGCCCTACGAGCAGTACTTC. It yields the protein CASSLWSGQGPYEQYF.

A single count supports this clone. This rearrangement joins TRBV7-8 to TRBJ2-5; the D gene is possibly TRBD1 (6 bases). CDR1 is SGHVS and CDR2 is FQNEAQ in the germline V gene. The CDR3 length is 15 residues. Trimming took off 5 bases at V and 2 bases at J, with 15 bases between the two ends. Here the CDR3 DNA reads TGTGCCAGCAGCGTTTACAGGGCCGAACAAGAGACCCAGTACTTC. Amino acids: CASSVYRAEQETQYF. The full variable domain, rest sourced from reference TRBV7-8 and TRBJ2-5, is GAGVSQSPRYKVAKRGQDVALRCDPISGHVSLFWYQQALGQGPEFLTYFQNEAQLDKSGLPSDRFFAERPEGSVSTLKIQRTQQEDSAVYLCASSVYRAEQETQYFGPGTRLLVL.

The chain has TRBV30 and TRBJ2-7, with a possible D match to TRBD2 (5 bases). Trimming took 5 bases from V and 0 from J, leaving 14 bases between them. CDR1 GTSNPN and CDR2 SVGIG come from the germline V gene (reference sequence). This CDR3 region has 14 residues. The CDR3: CAWRGQFSSYEQYF. The CDR3 DNA follows: TGTGCCTGGCGAGGGCAGTTTAGCTCCTACGAGCAGTACTTC.

The chain employs TRBV28 and TRBJ2-7; no definite D call. The V end lost 6 bases, the J end lost 5 bases, and 8 bases lay between the germline ends. The CDR3 consists of 11 residues. Germline V gene data show CDR1 as MDHEN and CDR2 as SYDVKM. The DNA for the CDR3 is TGTGCCAGCAGCACATCGGACGAGCAGTACTTC. Protein sequence: CASSTSDEQYF.

The chain combines TRBV28 with TRBJ2-1; 13 bases are a match to TRBD2. Germline CDR1 MDHEN, CDR2 SYDVKM. The V segment lost 2 bases and the J segment 3 bases; nucleotides outside the gene matches: 16. This CDR3 spans 21 amino acids. CDR3 bases: TGTGCCAGCAGTTTACCGTCTTGGACTAGCGGGAGTAGTGGATTCTACAATGAGCAGTTCTTC. It specifies CASSLPSWTSGSSGFYNEQFF. Using reference TRBV28 and TRBJ2-1 for the parts outside the CDR3, the full variable domain is DVKVTQSSRYLVKRTGEKVFLECVQDMDHENMFWYRQDPGLGLRLIYFSYDVKMKEKGDIPEGYSVSREKKERFSLILESASTNQTSMYLCASSLPSWTSGSSGFYNEQFFGPGTRLTVL.

This chain connects TRBV7-9 to TRBJ2-7; D unclear. Germline values: CDR1 SEHNR, CDR2 FQNEAQ (reference sequence). The CDR3 spans 14 residues. V was clipped by 3 bases and J by 5 bases, with 14 bases between them. CDR3 loop: CASSFDFSWNEQYF. In DNA form, the CDR3 reads TGTGCCAGCAGCTTCGACTTCTCCTGGAACGAGCAGTACTTC.

In this sample, this clone turned up once. This chain connects TRBV5-1 to TRBJ2-1; 7 bases match TRBD1. The germline CDR1 and CDR2 sequences are SGHRS and YFSETQ. J gave up 3 bases and V 5 bases, and 5 bases lay outside the gene matches. The CDR3 is 14 residues long. The CDR3 DNA reads TGCGCCAGCAGAGCGACAGGGATCTACAATGAGCAGTTCTTC. Translation gives CASRATGIYNEQFF.

This clone was observed a single time. The chain has TRBV11-2 and TRBJ1-4, with D possibly being TRBD1 (5 bases). V was pared by 5 bases and J by 8 bases, with 18 bases between. CDR1 is SGHAT, CDR2 FQNNGV, per germline. The CDR3 consists of 15 residues. The CDR3 DNA reads as TGTGCCAGCAGCCCGCAGTGGGCCGGGGCCGAAAAACTGTTTTTT. This codes for CASSPQWAGAEKLFF. The full variable domain, in which reference TRBV11-2 and TRBJ1-4 provide the parts outside the CDR3, is EAGVAQSPRYKIIEKRQSVAFWCNPISGHATLYWYQQILGQGPKLLIQFQNNGVVDDSQLPKDRFSAERLKGVDSTLKIQPAKLEDSAVYLCASSPQWAGAEKLFFGSGTQLSVL.

The chain recombines TRBV7-9 with TRBJ2-1, with 10 bases aligning to TRBD1. Losses at the gene ends were 4 bases for V and 8 bases for J; bases not matched to a gene: 11. Germline CDR1 SEHNR, CDR2 FQNEAQ (reference sequence). This CDR3 has 16 amino acids. CDR3 bases: TGTGCCAGCAGCTCCCCAACCGGGACAGGGGACTATGAGCAGTTCTTC. This gives the protein CASSSPTGTGDYEQFF.

The gene calls are TRBV6-4 and TRBJ2-1; D perhaps matches TRBD1 (5 bases). The germline V gene encodes CDR1 MRHNA and CDR2 SNTAGT. CDR3 length equals 16 residues. Trimming left V 0 bases short and J 6 bases short, with 15 bases between. CDR3 DNA: TGTGCCAGCAGTGACTCTGGGCAGGGCCCCTCCAATGAGCAGTTCTTC. It encodes CASSDSGQGPSNEQFF.

This clone was detected only once. The rearrangement joins TRBV27 to TRBJ1-1, with D unresolved. The CDR3 is 15 residues long. Germline V gene sequence: CDR1 MNHEY, CDR2 SMNVEV (reference sequence). The germline V and J ends were trimmed by 0 bases and 7 bases, with 15 bases remaining between them. The CDR3 DNA reads as TGTGCCAGCAGTTTATCTGCGGGAAACGGGGTTGAAGCTTTCTTT. It yields the protein CASSLSAGNGVEAFF.

CDR3 nucleotides: TGTGCCAGCAGTTACTCCGCTCCAGAAGAGACCCAGTACTTC. Amino acid sequence: CASSYSAPEETQYF. The chain recombines TRBV6-5 with TRBJ2-5, with no clear D. Germline lookup yields CDR1 MNHEY and CDR2 SVGAGI. The V end was cut by 0 bases, the J end by 3 bases, with 8 bases between. The CDR3 totals 14 residues.

The rearrangement links TRBV6-5 to TRBJ2-7; 8 nucleotides match TRBD1. Germline V gene sequence: CDR1 MNHEY, CDR2 SVGAGI. The CDR3 is 15 residues long. Trimming at V came to 6 bases and at J to 5 bases, leaving 12 bases not matched to a gene. The CDR3 is CASRTRTGPRDEQYF. The CDR3 coding sequence is TGTGCCAGCAGGACCCGGACAGGGCCCAGAGACGAGCAGTACTTC.

The CDR3 here is CSVQTGGLTYEQYF. DNA of the CDR3: TGCAGCGTACAAACGGGGGGCCTTACCTACGAGCAGTACTTC. The chain combines TRBV29-1 with TRBJ2-7; tentatively, D is TRBD2 (7 bases). Per the germline V gene, CDR1 is SQVTM and CDR2 is ANQGSEA. The CDR3 is 14 amino acids. V lost 6 bases to trimming and J lost 2 bases, with 17 bases between them.

This chain uses TRBV4-1 with TRBJ2-7; D uncertain. The germline gives CDR1 MGHRA, CDR2 YSYEKL. Trimming removed 0 bases at V and 2 bases at J, with 14 bases between. CDR3 length equals 16 residues. The CDR3 region has the DNA TGCGCCAGCAGCCAAGATATACGGTCCGAGGCCTACGAGCAGTACTTC. This codes for CASSQDIRSEAYEQYF.

The chain carries TRBV10-1 and TRBJ2-2; D is perhaps TRBD1 or TRBD2 (6 bases each). CDR1 WNHNN and CDR2 SYGVQD come from the germline V gene (reference sequence). V shed 2 bases and J shed 1 base, with 14 bases lying between them. The CDR3 consists of 17 residues. CDR3 nucleotides: TGCGCCAGCAGTGAGAGCTCCAGGGGACTGAACACCGGGGAGCTGTTTTTT. It translates to CASSESSRGLNTGELFF.

In its sample, this clone was seen once. The junction and the germline gene differ at one end; a read error may be behind it. The chain combines TRBV9 with TRBJ2-7; 11 bases are a match to TRBD2. The length of the CDR3 is 15 residues. Germline V CDR1 and CDR2: SGDLS, YYNGEE. CDR3 protein: CASSGVAGGNYKQYF. CDR3 coding DNA: TGTGCCAGCAGCGGAGTAGCGGGAGGGAACTACAAGCAGTACTTC.

This chain links TRBV11-2 with TRBJ2-3, with D perhaps matching TRBD2 (6 bases). Trimming stripped 4 bases from V and 6 bases from J, with 8 bases between. This CDR3 region has 12 residues. Germline V gives CDR1 SGHAT, CDR2 FQNNGV. DNA for the CDR3: TGTGCCAGCAGCTCAGGAGGGGATACGCAGTATTTT. This encodes CASSSGGDTQYF.

The rearrangement uses TRBV5-1 and TRBJ2-3; no definite D call. This CDR3 spans 11 amino acids. Germline lookup yields CDR1 SGHRS and CDR2 YFSETQ. The V end lost 4 bases, the J end lost 4 bases, and 4 bases lay between the germline ends. The CDR3 DNA reads TGCGCCAGCAGCGCACCAGATACGCAGTATTTT. This sequence encodes CASSAPDTQYF.

This chain connects TRBV7-8 to TRBJ1-5; D is ambiguous. Germline-derived CDR1 and CDR2 are SGHVS and FQNEAQ. Trimming took 10 bases from V and 3 from J, leaving 13 bases between them. The length of the CDR3 is 13 residues. CDR3 loop: CATQDRINQPQHF. As DNA, the CDR3 is TGTGCCACTCAGGACCGCATCAATCAGCCCCAGCATTTT.

The chain carries TRBV4-1 and TRBJ1-5; possible D gene TRBD1, 6 bases. This CDR3 region has 17 residues. The germline CDR1 and CDR2 sequences are MGHRA and YSYEKL. V shed 0 bases and J shed 0 bases, with 12 bases lying between them. CDR3 sequence reads: CASSQDGTLYSNQPQHF. DNA for the CDR3: TGCGCCAGCAGCCAAGATGGGACACTGTATAGCAATCAGCCCCAGCATTTT.

The chain couples TRBV15 to TRBJ2-1, with 9 bases matching TRBD2. Trimming cost V 0 bases and J 8 bases; bases outside gene matches: 8. CDR1 is LNHNV and CDR2 is YYDKDF in the germline V gene (reference sequence). The CDR3 has 16 amino acids. The CDR3 DNA reads TGTGCCACCAGCAGAGATGGGCTAGCGGGGAGGGATGAGCAGTTCTTC. Encoded protein: CATSRDGLAGRDEQFF.

The chain links TRBV29-1 to TRBJ2-6; D remains ambiguous. Germline loops: CDR1 SQVTM, CDR2 ANQGSEA. This CDR3 spans 15 amino acids. V was clipped by 3 bases and J by 3 bases, with 12 bases between them. CDR3 residues: CSVEGPTDGANVLTF. As DNA, the CDR3 is TGCAGCGTTGAGGGCCCGACGGATGGGGCCAACGTCCTGACTTTC.

V and J are TRBV28 and TRBJ1-2, with D uncertain. V lost 7 bases to trimming and J lost 4 bases, with 19 bases between them. This CDR3 has 15 amino acids. Per germline, CDR1 MDHEN and CDR2 SYDVKM. The DNA of the CDR3 is TGTGCCAGCACCCCGATGAGGACGCCCGTCTATGGCTACACCTTC. Amino acids: CASTPMRTPVYGYTF.